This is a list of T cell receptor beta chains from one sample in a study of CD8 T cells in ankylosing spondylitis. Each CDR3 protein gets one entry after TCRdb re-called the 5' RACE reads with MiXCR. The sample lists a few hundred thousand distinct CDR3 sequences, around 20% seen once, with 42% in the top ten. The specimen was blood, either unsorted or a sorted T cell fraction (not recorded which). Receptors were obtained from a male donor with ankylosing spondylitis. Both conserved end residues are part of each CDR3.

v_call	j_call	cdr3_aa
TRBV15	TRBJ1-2	CATSREDRFDGYTF
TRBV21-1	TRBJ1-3	CASTTAGTIRSSGNTIYF
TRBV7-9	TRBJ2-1	CASSLAGLSIYNEQFF
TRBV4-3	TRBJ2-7	CASSQNRVGPYEQYF
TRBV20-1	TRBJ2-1	CSANLRDRVNEQFF
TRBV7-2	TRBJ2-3	CASSPQPSSTDTQYF
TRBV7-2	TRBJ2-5	CASSLRDRGEQETQYF
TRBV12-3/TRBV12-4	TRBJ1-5	CASSSRDPNQPQHF
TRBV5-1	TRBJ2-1	CASSVRAYNEQFF
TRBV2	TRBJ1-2	CASSEGSSHGYTF
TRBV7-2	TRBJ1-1	CASSLEKWTEAFF
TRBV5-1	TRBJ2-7	CASSLESRSYEQYF
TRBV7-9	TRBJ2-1	CASRGTSGSDEQFF
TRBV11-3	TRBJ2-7	CATRSWGGEQYF
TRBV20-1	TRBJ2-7	CSASPPLENYEQYF
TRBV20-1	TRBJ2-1	CSAGTSGSFYLNEQFF
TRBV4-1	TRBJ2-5	CVSSPRETQYF
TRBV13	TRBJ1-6	CASSAASGFYNSPLHF
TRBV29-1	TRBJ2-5	CSVEDAIAGGPGETQYF
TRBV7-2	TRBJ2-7	CASSPAGTSGFSYEQYF